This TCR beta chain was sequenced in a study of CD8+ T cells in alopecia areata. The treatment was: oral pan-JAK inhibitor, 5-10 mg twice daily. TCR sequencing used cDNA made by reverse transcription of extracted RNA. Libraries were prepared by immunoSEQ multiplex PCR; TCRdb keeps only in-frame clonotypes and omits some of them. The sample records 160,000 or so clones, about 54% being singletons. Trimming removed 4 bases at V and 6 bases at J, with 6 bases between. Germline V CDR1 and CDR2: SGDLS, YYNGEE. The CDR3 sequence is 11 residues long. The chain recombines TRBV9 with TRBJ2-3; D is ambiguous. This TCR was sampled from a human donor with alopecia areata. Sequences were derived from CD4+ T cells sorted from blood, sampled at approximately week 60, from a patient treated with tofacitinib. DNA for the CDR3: TGTGCCAGCAGCATTTCGGATACGCAGTATTTT. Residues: CASSISDTQYF. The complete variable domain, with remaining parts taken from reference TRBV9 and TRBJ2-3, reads DSGVTQTPKHLITATGQRVTLRCSPRSGDLSVYWYQQSLDQGLQFLIQYYNGEERAKGNILERFSAQQFPDLHSELNLSSLELGDSALYFCASSISDTQYFGPGTRLTVL.